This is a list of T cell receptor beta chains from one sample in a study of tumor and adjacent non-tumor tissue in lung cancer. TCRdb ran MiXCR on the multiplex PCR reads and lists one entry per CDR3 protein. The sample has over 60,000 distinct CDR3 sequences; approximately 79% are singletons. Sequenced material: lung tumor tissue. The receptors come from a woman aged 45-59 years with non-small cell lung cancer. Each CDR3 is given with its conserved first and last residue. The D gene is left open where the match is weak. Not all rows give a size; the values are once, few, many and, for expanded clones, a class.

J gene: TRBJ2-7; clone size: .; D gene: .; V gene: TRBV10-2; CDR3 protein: CASSEFVGVHYF; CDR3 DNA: TGCGCCAGCAGTGAGTTTGTCGGAGTCCACTACTTC
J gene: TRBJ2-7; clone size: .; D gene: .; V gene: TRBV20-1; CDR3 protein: CSTNEADYYEQYF; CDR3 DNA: TGCAGTACTAACGAGGCTGACTACTACGAGCAGTACTTC
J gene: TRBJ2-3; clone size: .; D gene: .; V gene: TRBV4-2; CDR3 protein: CASSQKGDTDTQYF; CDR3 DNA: TGTGCCAGCAGCCAAAAGGGAGACACAGATACGCAGTATTTT
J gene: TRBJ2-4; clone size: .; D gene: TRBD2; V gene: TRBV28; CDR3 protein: CASRWGEAGGDIQYF; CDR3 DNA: TGTGCCAGCAGATGGGGAGAAGCGGGAGGAGACATTCAGTATTTC
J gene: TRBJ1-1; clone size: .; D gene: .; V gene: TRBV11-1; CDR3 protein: CASSLDTGEDTVAFF; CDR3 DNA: TGTGCTAGCAGCTTAGATACCGGGGAGGACACTGTAGCTTTCTTT
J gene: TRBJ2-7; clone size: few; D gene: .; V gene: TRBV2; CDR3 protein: CASSIGEINGHEQYF; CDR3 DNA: TGTGCCAGCAGTATAGGGGAAATAAACGGCCACGAGCAGTACTTC
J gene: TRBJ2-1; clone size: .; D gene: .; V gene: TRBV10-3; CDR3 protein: CAINDGTDYNEQSF; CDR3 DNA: TGTGCCATCAATGACGGGACGGACTACAATGAGCAGTCCTTC
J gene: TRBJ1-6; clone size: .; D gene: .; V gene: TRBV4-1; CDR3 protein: CASSRGHENYSVLHF; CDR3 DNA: TGCGCCAGCAGCCGAGGACACGAGAATTATTCAGTCCTCCACTTT
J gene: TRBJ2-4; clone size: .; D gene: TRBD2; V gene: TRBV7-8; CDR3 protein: CAGSLALAGGRAKNIQYF; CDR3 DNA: TGTGCTGGCAGCTTAGCGTTAGCGGGAGGGAGGGCCAAAAACATTCAGTACTTC
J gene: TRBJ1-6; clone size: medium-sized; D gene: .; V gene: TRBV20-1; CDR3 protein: CSASFDRDIYSPLHF; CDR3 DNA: TGCAGTGCTAGTTTTGACCGGGACATCTATTCACCCCTCCACTTT
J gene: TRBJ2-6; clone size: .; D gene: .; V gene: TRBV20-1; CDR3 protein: CSAGWDTNSGASVQTF; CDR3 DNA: TGCAGTGCGGGTTGGGACACCAACTCTGGGGCCAGCGTCCAGACTTTC
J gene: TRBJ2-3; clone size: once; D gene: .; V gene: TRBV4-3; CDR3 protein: CASSQSDRPDTQYF; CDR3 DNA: TGCGCCAGCAGTCAAAGTGACAGGCCAGATACGCAGTATTTT
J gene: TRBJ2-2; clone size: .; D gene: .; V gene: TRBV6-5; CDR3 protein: CASRTWTKDTGELLF; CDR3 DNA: TGTGCCAGCAGAACCTGGACCAAAGACACCGGGGAGCTGTTGTTT
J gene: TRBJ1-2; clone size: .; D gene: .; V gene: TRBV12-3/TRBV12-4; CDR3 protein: CAGSPTNKNYGYTF; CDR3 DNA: TGTGCCGGCAGTCCGACAAATAAGAACTATGGTTACACCTTC
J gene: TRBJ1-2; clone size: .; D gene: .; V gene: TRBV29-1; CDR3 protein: CSCLSRYGYTF; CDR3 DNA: TGCAGCTGTCTGTCAAGGTATGGCTACACCTTC
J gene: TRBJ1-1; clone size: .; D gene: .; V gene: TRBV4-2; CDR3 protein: CASSRGEGDTEAFF; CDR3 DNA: TGTGCTAGCAGTCGCGGAGAGGGAGACACTGAAGCTTTCTTT
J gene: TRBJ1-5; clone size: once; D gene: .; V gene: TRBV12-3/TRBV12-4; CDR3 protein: CASSPRGTELSQRQHF; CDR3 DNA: TGTGCCAGTAGTCCTAGGGGAACAGAGTTAAGTCAGCGCCAGCATTTT
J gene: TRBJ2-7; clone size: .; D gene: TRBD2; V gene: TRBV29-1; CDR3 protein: CSVLAGSYEQYF; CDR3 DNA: TGCAGCGTCCTAGCGGGGTCCTACGAACAGTACTTC
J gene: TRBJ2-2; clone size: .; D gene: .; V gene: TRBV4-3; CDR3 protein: CASSQDAVMNTGELYF; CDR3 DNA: TGCGCCAGCAGCCAAGATGCGGTAATGAACACCGGGGAGCTGTATTTT
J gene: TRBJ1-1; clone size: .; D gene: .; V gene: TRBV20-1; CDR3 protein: CCAPGQLGTETFF; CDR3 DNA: TGCTGTGCCCCAGGACAGTTGGGCACTGAAACTTTCTTT
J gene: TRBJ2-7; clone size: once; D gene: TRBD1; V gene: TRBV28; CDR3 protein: CAGSLPRTGWANEQYF; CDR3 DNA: TGTGCCGGCAGTTTACCCCGGACAGGGTGGGCAAACGAACAGTACTTC
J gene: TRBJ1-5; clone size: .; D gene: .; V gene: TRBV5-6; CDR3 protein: CASSTRENNQPQDF; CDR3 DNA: TGTGCCAGCAGCACCCGGGAGAACAATCAGCCCCAGGATTTT
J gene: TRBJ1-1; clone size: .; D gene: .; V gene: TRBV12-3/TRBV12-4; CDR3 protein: CASNGGSLPNTEAFF; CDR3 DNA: TGTGCCAGCAACGGGGGGTCGCTGCCGAACACTGAAGCTTTCTTT
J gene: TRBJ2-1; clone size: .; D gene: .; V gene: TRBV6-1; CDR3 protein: CASRDINEQFF; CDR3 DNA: TGTGCCAGCAGAGACATCAATGAGCAATTCTTC
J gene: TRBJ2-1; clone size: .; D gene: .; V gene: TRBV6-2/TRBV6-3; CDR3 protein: CASSLLGYEQSF; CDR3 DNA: TGTGCCAGCAGTTTACTGGGGTATGAGCAGTCCTTC
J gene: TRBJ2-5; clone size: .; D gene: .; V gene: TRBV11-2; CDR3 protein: CASSLGENLQGIQYF; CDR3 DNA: TGTGCAAGCAGCTTAGGGGAGAATTTACAAGGGATCCAGTACTTC